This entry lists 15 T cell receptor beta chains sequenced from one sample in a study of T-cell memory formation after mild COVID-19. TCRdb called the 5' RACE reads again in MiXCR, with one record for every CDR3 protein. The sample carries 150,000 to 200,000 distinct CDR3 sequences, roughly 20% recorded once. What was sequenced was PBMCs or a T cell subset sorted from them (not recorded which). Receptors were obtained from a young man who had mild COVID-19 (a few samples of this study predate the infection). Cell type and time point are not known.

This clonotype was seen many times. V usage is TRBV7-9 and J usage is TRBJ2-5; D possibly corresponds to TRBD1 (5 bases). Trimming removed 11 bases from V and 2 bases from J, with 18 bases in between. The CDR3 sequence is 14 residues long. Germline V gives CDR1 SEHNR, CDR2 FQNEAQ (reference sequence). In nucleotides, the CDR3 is TGTGCCGTAGGACGGCAGGGCCCTCAAGAGACCCAGTACTTC. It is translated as CAVGRQGPQETQYF.

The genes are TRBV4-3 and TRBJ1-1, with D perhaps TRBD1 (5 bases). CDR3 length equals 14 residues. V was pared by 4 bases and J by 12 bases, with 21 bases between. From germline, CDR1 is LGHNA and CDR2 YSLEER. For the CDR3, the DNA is TGCGCCAGCAGCCCCACAAGGTTGGGAGGGACGACTTTCTTT. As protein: CASSPTRLGGTTFF.

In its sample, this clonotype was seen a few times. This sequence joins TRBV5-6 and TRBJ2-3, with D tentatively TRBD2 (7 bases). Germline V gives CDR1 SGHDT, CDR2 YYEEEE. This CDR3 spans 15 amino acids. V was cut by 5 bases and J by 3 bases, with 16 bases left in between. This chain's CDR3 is CASRWGGGATDTQYF. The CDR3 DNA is TGTGCCAGCAGATGGGGCGGGGGCGCGACAGATACGCAGTATTTT. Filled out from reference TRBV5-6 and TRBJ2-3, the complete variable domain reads DAGVTQSPTHLIKTRGQQVTLRCSPKSGHDTVSWYQQALGQGPQFIFQYYEEEERQRGNFPDRFSGHQFPNYSSELNVNALLLGDSALYLCASRWGGGATDTQYFGPGTRLTVL.

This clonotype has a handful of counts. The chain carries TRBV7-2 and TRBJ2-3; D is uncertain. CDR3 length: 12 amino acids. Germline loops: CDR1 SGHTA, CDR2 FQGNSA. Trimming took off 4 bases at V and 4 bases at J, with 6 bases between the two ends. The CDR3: CASSSSPDTQYF. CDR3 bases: TGTGCCAGCAGCTCCAGCCCAGATACGCAGTATTTT.

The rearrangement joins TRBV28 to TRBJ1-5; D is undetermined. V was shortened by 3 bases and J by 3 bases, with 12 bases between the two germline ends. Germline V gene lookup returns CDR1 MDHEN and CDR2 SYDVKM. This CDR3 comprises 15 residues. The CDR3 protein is CASSFSSAPNQPQHF. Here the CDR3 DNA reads TGTGCCAGCAGTTTTAGTTCGGCACCCAATCAGCCCCAGCATTTT. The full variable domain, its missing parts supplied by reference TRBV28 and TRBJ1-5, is DVKVTQSSRYLVKRTGEKVFLECVQDMDHENMFWYRQDPGLGLRLIYFSYDVKMKEKGDIPEGYSVSREKKERFSLILESASTNQTSMYLCASSFSSAPNQPQHFGDGTRLSIL.

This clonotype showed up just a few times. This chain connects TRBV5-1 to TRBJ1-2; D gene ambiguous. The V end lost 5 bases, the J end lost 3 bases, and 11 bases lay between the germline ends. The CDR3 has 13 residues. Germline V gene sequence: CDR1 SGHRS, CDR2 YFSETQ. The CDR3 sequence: CASSFGSYYGYTF. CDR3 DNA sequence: TGCGCCAGCAGTTTCGGTTCCTACTATGGCTACACCTTC.

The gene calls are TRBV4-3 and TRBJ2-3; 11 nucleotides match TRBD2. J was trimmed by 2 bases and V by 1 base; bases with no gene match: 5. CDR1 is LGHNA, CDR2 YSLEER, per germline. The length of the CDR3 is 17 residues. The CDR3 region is CASSQGGTSGFTDTQYF. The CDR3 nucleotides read TGCGCCAGCAGCCAAGGGGGGACTAGCGGATTCACAGATACGCAGTATTTT.

Written as DNA, the CDR3 is TGTGCCAGCAGCCGGGACAGAACGAGCACCATATATTTT. This encodes CASSRDRTSTIYF. The chain couples TRBV12-3 or TRBV12-4 to TRBJ1-3; 7 positions agree with TRBD1. The junction had 8 bases not matched to a gene; V was cut back by 6 bases and J by 9 bases. This CDR3 is 13 amino acids long.

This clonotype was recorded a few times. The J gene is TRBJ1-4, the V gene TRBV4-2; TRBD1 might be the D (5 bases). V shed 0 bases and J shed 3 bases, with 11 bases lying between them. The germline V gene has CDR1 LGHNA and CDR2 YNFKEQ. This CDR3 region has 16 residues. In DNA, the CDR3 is TGTGCCAGCAGCCAAGACGCAGGGCGGCCTAATGAAAAACTGTTTTTT. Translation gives CASSQDAGRPNEKLFF.

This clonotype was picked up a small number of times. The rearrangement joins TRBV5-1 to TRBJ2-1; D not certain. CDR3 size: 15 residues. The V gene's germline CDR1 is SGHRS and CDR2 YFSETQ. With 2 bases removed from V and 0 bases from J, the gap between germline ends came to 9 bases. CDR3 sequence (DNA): TGCGCCAGCAGCTTAATATCCAGCTCCTACAATGAGCAGTTCTTC. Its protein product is CASSLISSSYNEQFF.

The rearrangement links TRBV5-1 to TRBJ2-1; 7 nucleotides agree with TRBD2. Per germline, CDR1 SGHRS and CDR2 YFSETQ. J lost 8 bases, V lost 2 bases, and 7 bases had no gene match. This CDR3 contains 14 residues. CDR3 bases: TGCGCCAGCAGCTTAGGGAATGCGGGGGATGAGCAGTTCTTC. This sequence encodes CASSLGNAGDEQFF.

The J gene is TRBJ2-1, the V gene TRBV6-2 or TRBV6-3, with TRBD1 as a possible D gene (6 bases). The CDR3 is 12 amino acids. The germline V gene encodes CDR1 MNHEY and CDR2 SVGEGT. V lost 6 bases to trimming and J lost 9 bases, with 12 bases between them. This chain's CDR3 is CASSPRTVEQFF. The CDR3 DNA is TGTGCCAGCAGCCCTCGGACAGTTGAGCAGTTCTTC.

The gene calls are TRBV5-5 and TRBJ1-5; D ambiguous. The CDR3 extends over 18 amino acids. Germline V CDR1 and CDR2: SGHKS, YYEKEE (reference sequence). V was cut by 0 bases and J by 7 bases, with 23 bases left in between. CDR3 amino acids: CASSLAGGVQRVGQPQHF. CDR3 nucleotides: TGTGCCAGCAGCTTGGCCGGCGGGGTACAGAGGGTAGGACAGCCCCAGCATTTT.

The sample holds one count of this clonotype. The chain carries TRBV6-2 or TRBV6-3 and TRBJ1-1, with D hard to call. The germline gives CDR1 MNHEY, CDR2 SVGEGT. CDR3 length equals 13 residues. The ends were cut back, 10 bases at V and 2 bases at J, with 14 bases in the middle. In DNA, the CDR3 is TGTGCCACCACCCCCGGCAGAAACACTGAAGCTTTCTTT. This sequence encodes CATTPGRNTEAFF.

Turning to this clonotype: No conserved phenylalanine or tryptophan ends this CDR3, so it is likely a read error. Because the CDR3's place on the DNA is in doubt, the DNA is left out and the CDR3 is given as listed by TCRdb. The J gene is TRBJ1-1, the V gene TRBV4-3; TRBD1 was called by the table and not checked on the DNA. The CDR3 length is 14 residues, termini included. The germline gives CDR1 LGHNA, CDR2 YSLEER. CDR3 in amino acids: CASSQDLRQVIHMV.